These 20 T cell receptor beta chains originate from one sample sequenced in a study of T cells in Graves' hyperthyroidism and ophthalmopathy. RNA transcripts served as the template for amplifying TCR beta CDR3 regions. A first-round RT-PCR of the TCR CDR3 used the HTBI primer set. MiXCR, applied by TCRdb to the multiplex PCR reads, yields one record per CDR3 protein. The sample gives some 420,000 distinct CDR3 sequences, roughly an eighth of which show up once; 5.3% is in the top ten. Sequenced material: blood. The receptors stem from a young woman with Graves' hyperthyroidism.

This clonotype has a count of ten or more. The rearrangement joins TRBV12-3 or TRBV12-4 to TRBJ2-1; 9 bases line up with TRBD2. The V gene end was trimmed by 6 bases and the J gene end by 5 bases; junction bases not matched to a gene: 5. The length of the CDR3 is 14 residues. CDR3 sequence reads: CASRPSGTNNEQFF. CDR3 DNA: TGTGCCAGCAGACCTAGCGGGACGAACAATGAGCAGTTCTTC.

The chain employs TRBV9 and TRBJ1-1, with TRBD1 matching over 9 bases. CDR1 SGDLS and CDR2 YYNGEE come from the germline V gene. The CDR3 covers 16 residues. J gave up 1 base and V 4 bases, and 8 bases lay outside the gene matches. This CDR3 reads CASSRPGTGPNTEAFF. CDR3 DNA sequence: TGTGCCAGCAGCCGCCCCGGGACAGGGCCGAACACTGAAGCTTTCTTT.

This clonotype has more than one count but fewer than ten. This may stem from a read error, because a much larger clone lies one nucleotide away. This chain connects TRBV27 to TRBJ2-5; D uncertain. In germline, CDR1 is MNHEY, CDR2 SMNVEV (reference sequence). Deletions cut 6 bases from V and 5 bases from J, with 7 bases between. The CDR3 totals 11 residues. DNA of the CDR3: TGTGCCAGCAGAAACCCGGAGACCCAGTACTTC. Protein product: CASRNPETQYF.

Many counts were recorded for this clonotype. The chain couples TRBV20-1 to TRBJ2-3, with 8 bases matching TRBD2. CDR3 length: 15 residues. The germline CDR1 and CDR2 sequences are DFQATT and SNEGSKA (reference sequence). V lost 5 bases to trimming and J lost 6 bases; unmatched junction nucleotides: 13. The CDR3 DNA sequence: TGCAGTGCTCCTCTACAACTAGCGGTGGCGGATACGCAGTATTTT. Its translation is CSAPLQLAVADTQYF.

The sample holds many counts of this clonotype. The chain employs TRBV7-2 and TRBJ1-5; D not resolved. The V and J ends lost 3 bases and 5 bases respectively, with 14 bases between them. Looked up from germline, CDR1 is SGHTA and CDR2 is FQGNSA. This CDR3 spans 15 amino acids. Here the CDR3 DNA reads TGTGCCAGCAGCTTTAAGGGAGGGCACGATCAGCCCCAGCATTTT. Protein: CASSFKGGHDQPQHF.

This clonotype was observed a handful of times. The rearrangement links TRBV9 to TRBJ2-1, with 8 bases aligning to TRBD2. Germline loops: CDR1 SGDLS, CDR2 YYNGEE. Trimming at V came to 2 bases and at J to 4 bases, leaving 8 bases not matched to a gene. The CDR3 is 16 residues long. The CDR3 coding sequence is TGTGCCAGCAGCGTGACGGGACTAGGGGGATACAATGAGCAGTTCTTC. This encodes CASSVTGLGGYNEQFF.

This clonotype was seen a handful of times. The chain recombines TRBV15 with TRBJ2-7, with D unresolved. The CDR3 covers 13 residues. V lost 4 bases and J lost 2, with 9 bases in between. From germline, CDR1 is LNHNV and CDR2 YYDKDF (reference sequence). The CDR3 DNA follows: TGTGCCACCAGCACCGACGAGACCTACGAGCAGTACTTC. It encodes CATSTDETYEQYF.

The sample holds a few counts of this clonotype. For the CDR3, the DNA is TGTGCCATCAGTGAAGGGGCGGGGGGGCGCCAAAACATTCAGTACTTC. Translating gives CAISEGAGGRQNIQYF. V gene TRBV10-3 combines with J gene TRBJ2-4, with 9 bases lining up with TRBD2. The germline CDR1 and CDR2 sequences are ENHRY and SYGVKD. CDR3 size: 16 residues. Trimming cost V 3 bases and J 5 bases; bases outside gene matches: 8.

As for this clonotype: With a much larger clone just one base away, this may be a read error. This chain connects TRBV28 to TRBJ1-5, with no clear D. The germline CDR1 and CDR2 sequences are MDHEN and SYDVKM. The CDR3 is made up of 14 amino acids. Trimming pared 3 bases from V and 7 bases from J, leaving 13 bases between. The CDR3 nucleotides read TGTGCCAGCAGTTTGATACAATACGACCAGCCCCAGCATTTT. Its protein is CASSLIQYDQPQHF.

V usage is TRBV4-3 and J usage is TRBJ1-2; D possibly corresponds to TRBD1 (5 bases). The CDR3 spans 15 residues. The V end lost 0 bases, the J end lost 8 bases, and 16 bases lay between the germline ends. Germline V CDR1 and CDR2: LGHNA, YSLEER. This CDR3 reads CASSQESRAVSGYTF. The CDR3 bases are TGCGCCAGCAGCCAAGAATCCAGGGCAGTCTCCGGCTACACCTTC.

A word on this clonotype: An end of the junction differs from the germline gene, which may be a read error. The V and J genes are TRBV13 and TRBJ1-6; no definite D call. The germline V gene encodes CDR1 PRHDT and CDR2 FYEKMQ (reference sequence). This CDR3 region has 13 residues. CDR3 in amino acids: CASSKVNNSPLHF. The CDR3, as DNA: TGCGCCAGCAGCAAGGTCAATAATTCACCCCTCCACTTT.

Ten or more counts support this clonotype. This sequence joins TRBV7-2 and TRBJ2-1, with 13 nucleotides matching TRBD2. This CDR3 region has 16 residues. CDR1 is SGHTA and CDR2 is FQGNSA in the germline V gene. J was trimmed by 10 bases and V by 2 bases; bases with no gene match: 8. The CDR3 DNA reads as TGTGCCAGCAGCTTATCCCGACTAGCGGGAGGTCAGGAGCAGTTCTTC. Amino acids: CASSLSRLAGGQEQFF.

This clonotype was observed many times. This rearrangement joins TRBV2 to TRBJ2-7; possibly TRBD1 for D (6 bases). CDR1 and CDR2 (germline): SNHLY, FYNNEI. With 0 bases removed from V and 4 bases from J, the gap between germline ends came to 7 bases. The CDR3 has 13 residues. The CDR3 loop reads CASSEAGAYEQYF. Here the CDR3 DNA reads TGTGCCAGCAGTGAAGCGGGGGCTTACGAGCAGTACTTC.

This clonotype was detected only a few times. This chain connects TRBV19 to TRBJ2-5; 10 positions agree with TRBD2. The CDR3 loop spans 17 amino acids. V shed 5 bases and J 5 bases; nucleotides not matched to a gene: 14. CDR1 and CDR2 (germline): LNHDA, SQIVND (reference sequence). CDR3 protein: CASSPGTSDPKWETQYF. Here the CDR3 DNA reads TGTGCCAGTAGTCCCGGGACTAGCGATCCCAAGTGGGAGACCCAGTACTTC.

The gene calls are TRBV10-3 and TRBJ2-5; maybe TRBD2 (6 bases). Germline lookup yields CDR1 ENHRY and CDR2 SYGVKD. The CDR3 extends over 14 amino acids. With 0 bases removed from V and 3 bases from J, the gap between germline ends came to 8 bases. The CDR3 region has the DNA TGTGCCATCAGTGAGTCGAGGAGGGAAGAGACCCAGTACTTC. Translated: CAISESRREETQYF.

The CDR3 spells CASSLEGEGNSPLHF. The CDR3 DNA reads as TGTGCCAGCAGCTTAGAAGGGGAAGGTAATTCACCCCTCCACTTT. This chain connects TRBV7-9 to TRBJ1-6; D is perhaps TRBD1 (5 bases). The CDR3 runs 15 residues. Looked up from germline, CDR1 is SEHNR and CDR2 is FQNEAQ (reference sequence). V was shortened by 1 base and J by 6 bases, with 10 bases between the two germline ends.

This clonotype was seen at least ten times. This chain uses TRBV10-3 with TRBJ2-3; D possibly corresponds to TRBD1 (6 bases). V lost 5 bases and J 2 bases, leaving 11 bases between the germline ends. Germline values: CDR1 ENHRY, CDR2 SYGVKD. The CDR3 has 14 amino acids. The DNA of the CDR3 is TGTGCCATCAGTCTCGGGACAAACACAGATACGCAGTATTTT. This translates into CAISLGTNTDTQYF.

The chain uses TRBV7-2 and TRBJ2-1; the match to TRBD2 covers 13 bases. With V trimmed by 0 bases and J by 8 bases, 10 bases remained unmatched. Germline V gene lookup returns CDR1 SGHTA and CDR2 FQGNSA. This CDR3 region has 18 residues. CDR3 nucleotides: TGTGCCAGCAGCTTAGCCTCGGGACTAGCGGGGCGGCGGGATGAGCAGTTCTTC. It is translated as CASSLASGLAGRRDEQFF.

V gene TRBV7-9 combines with J gene TRBJ1-2; D is unclear. The V and J ends lost 5 bases and 3 bases respectively, with 10 bases between them. The CDR3 runs to 13 residues. CDR1 and CDR2 (germline): SEHNR, FQNEAQ (reference sequence). The CDR3 region has the DNA TGTGCCAGCAGCCCGGTAGCGGACTATGGCTACACCTTC. This translates into CASSPVADYGYTF. Supplemented by reference TRBV7-9 and TRBJ1-2, the full variable domain reads DTGVSQNPRHKITKRGQNVTFRCDPISEHNRLYWYRQTLGQGPEFLTYFQNEAQLEKSRLLSDRFSAERPKGSFSTLEIQRTEQGDSAMYLCASSPVADYGYTFGSGTRLTVV.

This clonotype occurred many times. The genes are TRBV24-1 and TRBJ2-1; no clear D gene. V lost 2 bases and J lost 6, with 10 bases in between. Germline assignment: CDR1 KGHDR and CDR2 SFDVKD. The CDR3 spans 14 residues. This chain's CDR3 is CATSDYPQRNEQFF. The CDR3 DNA follows: TGTGCCACCAGTGATTACCCCCAACGCAATGAGCAGTTCTTC.